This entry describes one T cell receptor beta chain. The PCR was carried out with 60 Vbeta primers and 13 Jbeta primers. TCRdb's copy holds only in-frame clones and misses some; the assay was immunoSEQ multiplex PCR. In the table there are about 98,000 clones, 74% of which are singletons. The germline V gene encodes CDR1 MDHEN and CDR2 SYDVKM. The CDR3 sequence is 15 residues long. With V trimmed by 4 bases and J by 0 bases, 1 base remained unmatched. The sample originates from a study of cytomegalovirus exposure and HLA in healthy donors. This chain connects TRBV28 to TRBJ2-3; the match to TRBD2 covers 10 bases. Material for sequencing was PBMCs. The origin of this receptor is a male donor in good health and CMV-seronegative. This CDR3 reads CASSSTSGSTDTQYF. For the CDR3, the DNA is TGTGCCAGCAGTTCGACTAGCGGGAGCACAGATACGCAGTATTTT.